These 20 T cell receptor beta chains were all obtained from the same sample, sequenced in a study of technical replicates of blood from several donors. Here immunoSEQ multiplex PCR was the method, and the copy in TCRdb shows in-frame clones only, minus some. Found here are about 12,000 clones, over 85% of them singletons; the top ten hold 7.5% to 9.5%. The sequenced sample was PBMCs. The receptors here all came from a human donor in good health.

This chain joins TRBV7-9 and TRBJ1-1; 9 nucleotides agree with TRBD1. The J segment lost 3 bases and the V segment lost 5 bases, leaving 7 bases of the junction unmatched. This CDR3 has 15 residues. The germline gives CDR1 SEHNR, CDR2 FQNEAQ (reference sequence). The DNA for the CDR3 is TGTGCCAGCAGCGAGCCGACAGGGGGGGACACTGAAGCTTTCTTT. Encoded protein: CASSEPTGGDTEAFF.

The chain joins TRBV28 to TRBJ1-1; no firm D call. V was cut by 1 base and J by 1 base, with 4 bases left in between. Germline lookup yields CDR1 MDHEN and CDR2 SYDVKM. The CDR3 loop spans 13 amino acids. The CDR3 DNA reads as TGTGCCAGCAGTTTATTACAGAACACTGAAGCTTTCTTT. As protein: CASSLLQNTEAFF.

This sequence joins TRBV27 and TRBJ2-7; TRBD2 matches at 10 bases. The germline gives CDR1 MNHEY, CDR2 SMNVEV (reference sequence). V shed 1 base, J shed 4 bases, and the junction held 4 bases outside the gene matches. The CDR3 runs to 15 residues. The CDR3 sequence: CASSLWSSGSYEQYF. For the CDR3, the DNA is TGTGCCAGCAGTTTATGGTCTAGCGGGAGTTACGAGCAGTACTTC.

The V call is TRBV11-2, the J call TRBJ1-2; no clear D gene. Germline V gene sequence: CDR1 SGHAT, CDR2 FQNNGV. The CDR3 totals 13 residues. Trimming took off 1 base at V and 8 bases at J, with 11 bases between the two ends. CDR3 region: CASSLVPGGGYTF. The CDR3 DNA reads TGTGCCAGCAGCTTAGTACCGGGCGGGGGCTACACCTTC.

The V and J genes are TRBV7-9 and TRBJ2-3, with 10 bases lining up with TRBD1. From germline, CDR1 is SEHNR and CDR2 FQNEAQ (reference sequence). J gave up 3 bases and V 6 bases, and 3 bases lay outside the gene matches. This CDR3 spans 14 amino acids. The CDR3: CASSRTGGTDTQYF. In DNA, the CDR3 is TGTGCCAGCAGTCGGACAGGGGGGACAGATACGCAGTATTTT.

The chain joins TRBV2 to TRBJ1-5; D not resolved. The CDR3 length is 15 residues. CDR1 SNHLY and CDR2 FYNNEI come from the germline V gene. Trimming stripped 1 base from V and 6 bases from J, with 13 bases between. CDR3 residues: CASSEEQISGQPQHF. The CDR3, as DNA: TGTGCCAGCAGTGAAGAACAGATATCAGGTCAGCCCCAGCATTTT.

The CDR3 DNA sequence: TGCGCCAGCAGTGAAAACAGCAGGGACACCGGGGAGCTGTTTTTT. Translating gives CASSENSRDTGELFF. This sequence joins TRBV10-1 and TRBJ2-2; D is possibly TRBD1 (5 bases). V lost 3 bases and J 3 bases, leaving 11 bases between the germline ends. This CDR3 spans 15 amino acids. Germline CDR1 reads WNHNN; CDR2 reads SYGVQD (reference sequence).

This clone was recorded a few times. The chain joins TRBV9 to TRBJ1-2, with D perhaps matching TRBD1 (6 bases). Germline V gene data show CDR1 as SGDLS and CDR2 as YYNGEE. This CDR3 contains 16 residues. V was pared by 0 bases and J by 5 bases, with 17 bases between. The CDR3 region has the DNA TGTGCCAGCAGCGTAGGTGGTGGAGGACAGACATATGGCTACACCTTC. Amino acids: CASSVGGGGQTYGYTF.

V gene TRBV2 combines with J gene TRBJ2-5; 8 nucleotides line up with TRBD2. This CDR3 is built from 15 residues. The germline V gene has CDR1 SNHLY and CDR2 FYNNEI. J lost 4 bases, V lost 5 bases, and 9 bases had no gene match. This CDR3 is CASSTREALPETQYF. The CDR3 DNA is TGTGCCAGCAGTACGCGGGAGGCCCTTCCAGAGACCCAGTACTTC. Drawing the rest from reference TRBV2 and TRBJ2-5, the complete variable domain is EPEVTQTPSHQVTQMGQEVILRCVPISNHLYFYWYRQILGQKVEFLVSFYNNEISEKSEIFDDQFSVERPDGSNFTLKIRSTKLEDSAMYFCASSTREALPETQYFGPGTRLLVL.

This clone occurred once. The V gene is TRBV5-1, the J gene TRBJ2-7; weak D call: TRBD1 (6 bases). This CDR3 comprises 14 residues. The V end lost 3 bases, the J end lost 0 bases, and 10 bases lay between the germline ends. Germline CDR1 and CDR2: SGHRS and YFSETQ. The CDR3 nucleotides are TGCGCCAGCAGCTACCAGGGGCCCTCCTACGAGCAGTACTTC. Amino acid sequence: CASSYQGPSYEQYF.

The chain recombines TRBV30 with TRBJ2-3; the D gene is possibly TRBD2 (5 bases). V was trimmed by 2 bases and J by 4 bases, leaving 22 bases between them. Germline CDR1 GTSNPN, CDR2 SVGIG (reference sequence). The CDR3 runs to 17 residues. CDR3 residues: CAWSRRAENLTPDTQYF. CDR3 nucleotides: TGTGCCTGGAGTCGGCGAGCGGAAAACCTTACCCCAGATACGCAGTATTTT.

The chain recombines TRBV6-1 with TRBJ2-1; 8 bases map to TRBD1. With V trimmed by 5 bases and J by 1 base, 1 base remained unmatched. The CDR3 length is 14 residues. In germline, CDR1 is MNHNS, CDR2 SASEGT. Here the CDR3 DNA reads TGTGCCAGCAGTCAGGGGGCTTCCTACAATGAGCAGTTCTTC. This gives the protein CASSQGASYNEQFF.

The chain recombines TRBV19 with TRBJ1-1, with a tentative D call TRBD1 (5 bases). Trimming left V 5 bases short and J 4 bases short, with 14 bases between. The germline V gene encodes CDR1 LNHDA and CDR2 SQIVND (reference sequence). This CDR3 is built from 14 residues. Written as DNA, the CDR3 is TGTGCCAGTAGTTTCAACTCAGGGCCCACTGAAGCTTTCTTT. It translates to CASSFNSGPTEAFF.

The chain links TRBV27 to TRBJ1-2, with D possibly matching TRBD1 (6 bases). Germline V gene sequence: CDR1 MNHEY, CDR2 SMNVEV (reference sequence). The V and J ends lost 8 bases and 6 bases respectively, with 22 bases between them. The CDR3 contains 15 residues. CDR3 amino acids: CASGPAGVHYNGYTF. The CDR3 region has the DNA TGTGCCAGCGGTCCGGCAGGGGTGCACTATAATGGCTACACCTTC.

V usage is TRBV4-1 and J usage is TRBJ2-4; possibly TRBD1 for D (5 bases). The length of the CDR3 is 16 residues. V was pared by 0 bases and J by 0 bases, with 9 bases between. Germline CDR1 and CDR2: MGHRA and YSYEKL. The CDR3 reads CASSQDLTVAKNIQYF. The CDR3 DNA reads as TGCGCCAGCAGCCAAGATTTGACAGTAGCCAAAAACATTCAGTACTTC.

This clone was counted a single time. The same CDR3 also results from other DNA sequences found in this sample. The CDR3 bases are TGTGCCTGCAGACCCGGACTGGGCACAGATACGCAGTATTTT. This translates into CACRPGLGTDTQYF. The chain joins TRBV30 to TRBJ2-3, with D maybe TRBD2 (5 bases). The CDR3 spans 14 residues. Per the germline V gene, CDR1 is GTSNPN and CDR2 is SVGIG (reference sequence). Trimming shortened V by 6 bases and J by 1 base, and 14 bases separated the two germline ends.

The V gene is TRBV27, the J gene TRBJ2-6; 10 bases line up with TRBD1. V lost 6 bases to trimming and J lost 2 bases; unmatched junction nucleotides: 13. CDR3 length: 19 residues. Germline CDR1 and CDR2: MNHEY and SMNVEV (reference sequence). The CDR3 reads CASSSPPRQGATGANVLTF. The CDR3 nucleotides read TGTGCCAGCAGCAGCCCCCCCAGACAGGGGGCAACTGGGGCCAACGTCCTGACTTTC.

The chain is built from TRBV27 and TRBJ1-2; possible D gene TRBD1, 6 bases. V was pared by 11 bases and J by 4 bases, with 23 bases between. This CDR3 comprises 15 residues. CDR1 is MNHEY and CDR2 is SMNVEV in the germline V gene (reference sequence). The CDR3: CAARGGRGSAYGYTF. The CDR3, as DNA: TGTGCCGCCAGAGGGGGGAGGGGGTCTGCCTATGGCTACACCTTC.

The chain couples TRBV9 to TRBJ2-3, with D perhaps matching TRBD1 (5 bases). Germline V gene lookup returns CDR1 SGDLS and CDR2 YYNGEE. This CDR3 contains 18 residues. With 3 bases removed from V and 4 bases from J, the gap between germline ends came to 24 bases. The CDR3 sequence: CASSDPDTRTAGPDTQYF. CDR3 bases: TGTGCCAGCAGCGACCCCGATACCCGGACGGCAGGGCCAGATACGCAGTATTTT. Full variable domain (outside the CDR3, taken from reference TRBV9 and TRBJ2-3): DSGVTQTPKHLITATGQRVTLRCSPRSGDLSVYWYQQSLDQGLQFLIQYYNGEERAKGNILERFSAQQFPDLHSELNLSSLELGDSALYFCASSDPDTRTAGPDTQYFGPGTRLTVL.

This clone was counted a few times. J is TRBJ1-1 and V is TRBV28; D is unclear. The CDR3 totals 14 residues. The germline CDR1 and CDR2 sequences are MDHEN and SYDVKM. Trimming removed 5 bases from V and 1 base from J, with 11 bases in between. The CDR3 DNA sequence: TGTGCCAGCAGTCTATACACCCCGAACACTGAAGCTTTCTTT. Encoded protein: CASSLYTPNTEAFF.